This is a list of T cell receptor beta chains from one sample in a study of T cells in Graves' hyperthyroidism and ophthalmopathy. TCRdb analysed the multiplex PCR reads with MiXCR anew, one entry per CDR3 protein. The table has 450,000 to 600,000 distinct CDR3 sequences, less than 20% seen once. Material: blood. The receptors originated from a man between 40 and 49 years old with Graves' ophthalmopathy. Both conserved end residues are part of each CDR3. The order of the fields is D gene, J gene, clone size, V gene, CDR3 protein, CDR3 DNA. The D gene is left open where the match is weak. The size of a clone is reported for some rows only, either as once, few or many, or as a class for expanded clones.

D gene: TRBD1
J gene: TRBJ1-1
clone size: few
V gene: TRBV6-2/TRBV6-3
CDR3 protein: CASTFGQGYTEAFF
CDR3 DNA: TGTGCCAGCACCTTCGGACAGGGCTACACTGAAGCTTTCTTT

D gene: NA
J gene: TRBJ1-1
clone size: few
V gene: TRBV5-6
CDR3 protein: CASSSGAGSTNTEAFF
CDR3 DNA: TGTGCCAGCAGCTCGGGTGCGGGCAGTACGAACACTGAAGCTTTCTTT

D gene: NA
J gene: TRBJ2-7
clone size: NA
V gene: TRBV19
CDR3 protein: CASSQGRVEQYF
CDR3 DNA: TGTGCCAGTTCGCAGGGTAGGGTCGAGCAGTACTTC

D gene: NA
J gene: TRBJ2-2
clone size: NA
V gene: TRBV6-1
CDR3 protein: CASSVLDTNTGELFF
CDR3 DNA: TGTGCCAGCAGTGTTTTGGACACGAACACCGGGGAGCTGTTTTTT

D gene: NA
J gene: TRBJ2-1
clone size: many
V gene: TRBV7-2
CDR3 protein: CASSPLPSGAGEQFF
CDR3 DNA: TGTGCCAGCAGCCCACTCCCCTCAGGGGCCGGTGAGCAGTTCTTC

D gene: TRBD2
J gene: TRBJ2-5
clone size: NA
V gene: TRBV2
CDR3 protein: CASRALGLAGVKTQCF
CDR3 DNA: TGTGCCAGCAGAGCCCTGGGACTAGCGGGAGTCAAGACCCAGTGCTTC

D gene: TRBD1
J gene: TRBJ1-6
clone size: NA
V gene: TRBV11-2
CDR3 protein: CASSPGTGDSPLHF
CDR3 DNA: TGTGCCAGCAGCCCCGGGACAGGGGATTCACCCCTCCACTTT

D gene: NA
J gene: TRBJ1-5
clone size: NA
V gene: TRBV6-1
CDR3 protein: CASSENLYRVDQPQHF
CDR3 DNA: TGTGCCAGCAGTGAAAATTTATACAGGGTCGATCAGCCCCAGCATTTT

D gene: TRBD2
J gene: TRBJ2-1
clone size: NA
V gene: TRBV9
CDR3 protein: CASSVGSSGRATYNEQFF
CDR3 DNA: TGTGCCAGCAGCGTAGGTTCCAGCGGGAGGGCGACCTACAATGAGCAGTTCTTC

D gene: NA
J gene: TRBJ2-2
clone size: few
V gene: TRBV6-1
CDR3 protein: CASSPHRASGELFF
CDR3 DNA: TGTGCCAGCAGCCCCCACAGGGCTTCCGGGGAGCTGTTTTTT

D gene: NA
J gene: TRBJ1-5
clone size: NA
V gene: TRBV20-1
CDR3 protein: CSARTRMGDQPQHF
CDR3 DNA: TGCAGTGCTAGAACCAGGATGGGGGATCAGCCCCAGCATTTT

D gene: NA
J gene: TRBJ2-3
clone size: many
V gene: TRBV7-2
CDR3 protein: CASSPLGDLTDTQYF
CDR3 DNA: TGTGCCAGCAGCCCCCTTGGGGACCTCACAGATACGCAGTATTTT

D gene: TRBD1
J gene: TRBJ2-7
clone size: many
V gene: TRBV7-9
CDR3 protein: CASSTGANSYEQYF
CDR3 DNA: TGTGCCAGCAGCACAGGGGCCAACTCCTACGAGCAGTACTTC

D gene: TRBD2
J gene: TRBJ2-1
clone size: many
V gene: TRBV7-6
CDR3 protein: CASSLTRGGVGEQFF
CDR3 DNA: TGTGCCAGCAGCTTAACACGCGGGGGGGTCGGTGAGCAGTTCTTC

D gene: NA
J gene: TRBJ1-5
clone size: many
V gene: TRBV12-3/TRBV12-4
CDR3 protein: CASSLGLGNQPQHF
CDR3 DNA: TGTGCCAGCAGTTTAGGGTTGGGCAATCAGCCCCAGCATTTT

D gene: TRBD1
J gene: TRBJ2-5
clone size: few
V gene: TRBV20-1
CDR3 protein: CSARTGQGAGETQYF
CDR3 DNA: TGCAGTGCTAGAACGGGGCAGGGGGCAGGTGAGACCCAGTACTTC